A single sample gave rise to the 17 T cell receptor beta chains below, sequenced in a study of blood T cell repertoires in COVID-19 (dated by TCRdb to the early 2020s). Library preparation used the immunoSEQ multiplex PCR assay. In its TCRdb copy, this immuneACCESS table keeps in-frame sequences only and misses some clones. Where compared with another copy, unresolved V genes explain less than half of these, and the others have no known cause. A total of over 75,000 clones appear in this sample, almost 90% of them only once. Jointly, the top ten make up roughly 2% of the sample. The sample taken for sequencing was peripheral blood. The receptors here all came from a man aged 50-60 years with COVID-19, enrolled during active disease.

CDR3 protein: CAWIGPFYEQYF. CDR3 DNA sequence: TGTGCCTGGATCGGTCCTTTCTACGAGCAGTACTTC. The V call is TRBV30, the J call TRBJ2-7; D is undetermined. In germline, CDR1 is GTSNPN, CDR2 SVGIG (reference sequence). CDR3 length: 12 amino acids. The germline V and J ends were trimmed by 4 bases and 3 bases, with 10 bases remaining between them.

The CDR3 sequence is CASSEAVGVTEAFF. In nucleotides, the CDR3 is TGTGCCAGCAGTGAAGCAGTCGGGGTCACTGAAGCTTTCTTT. The chain links TRBV6-4 to TRBJ1-1; D is unresolved. CDR3 length: 14 residues. The germline CDR1 and CDR2 sequences are MRHNA and SNTAGT. Trimming shortened V by 3 bases and J by 4 bases, and 12 bases separated the two germline ends.

J is TRBJ2-7 and V is TRBV5-1, with 9 bases lining up with TRBD1. After removal of 4 bases from V and 6 bases from J, the junction contained 11 bases not matched to a gene. The CDR3 has 15 residues. Germline CDR1 reads SGHRS; CDR2 reads YFSETQ. DNA for the CDR3: TGCGCCAGCAGCCCCGACAGGGGGGCCCCCAGCGAGCAGTACTTC. Residues: CASSPDRGAPSEQYF.

The count of this clone is one. In DNA, the CDR3 is TGTGCCAGCAGCTGTGACAGGCTTTGTGAAAAACTGTTTTTT. It codes for CASSCDRLCEKLFF. The chain employs TRBV21-1 and TRBJ1-4; TRBD1, the table's D call, lacks a check against the DNA. TRBV21-1 is flagged as a pseudogene. CDR3 length equals 14 residues.

V usage is TRBV4-1 and J usage is TRBJ1-3, with 8 bases that match TRBD1. CDR1 and CDR2 from the germline V gene are MGHRA and YSYEKL. This CDR3 has 19 residues. V was clipped by 1 base and J by 0 bases; unmatched bases: 11. CDR3 nucleotide sequence: TGCGCCAGCAGCCAAGGTCCTCCCGGACAGGGCATCTCTGGAAACACCATATATTTT. It encodes CASSQGPPGQGISGNTIYF.

This chain joins TRBV12-3 or TRBV12-4 and TRBJ1-2; 9 bases match TRBD1. The CDR3 is 11 residues long. V lost 5 bases and J lost 14; bases outside the gene matches: 6. In DNA, the CDR3 is TGTGCCAGCAGTATCGGGACAGGGAATACCTTC. This translates into CASSIGTGNTF.

The rearrangement uses TRBV25-1 and TRBJ1-2; 8 nucleotides agree with TRBD1. Germline lookup yields CDR1 MGHDK and CDR2 SYGVNS. V lost 8 bases and J lost 6; bases outside the gene matches: 23. The CDR3 length is 18 residues. The CDR3 loop is CASSVKGQGAPSWDGYTF. The CDR3 nucleotides read TGTGCCAGCTCGGTAAAGGGGCAGGGGGCCCCCTCCTGGGATGGCTACACCTTC.

This chain joins TRBV5-5 and TRBJ1-2; 8 nucleotides agree with TRBD1. Trimming at V came to 0 bases and at J to 8 bases, leaving 6 bases not matched to a gene. CDR1 and CDR2 (germline): SGHKS, YYEKEE (reference sequence). This CDR3 has 14 residues. The CDR3, as DNA: TGTGCCAGCAGCTTGGACGGGACAGGACTAGGCTACACCTTC. Translated, it gives CASSLDGTGLGYTF.

The rearrangement uses TRBV23-1 and TRBJ2-1, with 7 bases matching TRBD1. TRBV23-1 belongs to the ORF category, with a function that is uncertain. The CDR3 totals 14 residues. V shed 3 bases, J shed 5 bases, and the junction held 4 bases outside the gene matches. The CDR3 DNA sequence: TGCGCCAGCAGTCAGACAGGGTGGAACAATGAGCAGTTCTTC. The encoded protein is CASSQTGWNNEQFF.

The genes are TRBV7-2 and TRBJ1-5; D might be TRBD1 (5 bases). Germline lookup yields CDR1 SGHTA and CDR2 FQGNSA. CDR3 length: 14 amino acids. V was cut by 2 bases and J by 4 bases, with 9 bases left in between. The CDR3 is CASSLWGDNQPQHF. CDR3 sequence (DNA): TGTGCCAGCAGCTTATGGGGGGATAATCAGCCCCAGCATTTT.

To note about this clone: One junction end does not reproduce the germline sequence, and a read error may be involved. The chain links TRBV7-9 to TRBJ1-2; 8 bases map to TRBD1. Germline assignment: CDR1 SEHNR and CDR2 FQNEAQ (reference sequence). This CDR3 is 19 amino acids long. CDR3 protein: CASSTLGPVRGLKGDGYIF. The CDR3 nucleotides are TGTGCCAGCAGCACCCTGGGTCCTGTCAGGGGGCTTAAAGGCGATGGCTACATCTTC.

The chain is built from TRBV10-3 and TRBJ2-3; TRBD2 matches 9 bases. V gave up 6 bases and J gave up 1 base; unmatched junction bases: 11. CDR3 length: 17 residues. CDR1 ENHRY and CDR2 SYGVKD come from the germline V gene. CDR3: CAISHYPAGGGTDTQYF. The DNA for the CDR3 is TGTGCCATCAGCCACTACCCCGCGGGGGGGGGCACAGATACGCAGTATTTT.

The V and J genes are TRBV7-9 and TRBJ1-5; tentatively, D is TRBD1 (5 bases). In germline, CDR1 is SEHNR, CDR2 FQNEAQ (reference sequence). The CDR3 is 14 amino acids. Trimming stripped 6 bases from V and 3 bases from J, with 12 bases between. CDR3 amino acids: CASSSDSNNQPQHF. The CDR3 region has the DNA TGTGCCAGCAGTTCTGACAGTAACAATCAGCCCCAGCATTTT.

The chain combines TRBV11-1 with TRBJ2-2; 12 nucleotides align to TRBD2. V trimming: 4 bases; J trimming: 5 bases; junction bases outside the gene matches: 5. The CDR3 is 16 residues long. Germline lookup yields CDR1 SGHAT and CDR2 FQDESV (reference sequence). The CDR3 region is CASSSTSGGHTGELFF. The DNA of the CDR3 is TGTGCCAGCAGCTCTACTAGCGGGGGGCATACCGGGGAGCTGTTTTTT.

The chain has TRBV6-6 and TRBJ1-5; D unclear. Trimming pared 1 base from V and 2 bases from J, leaving 6 bases between. The CDR3 extends over 14 amino acids. Germline CDR1 reads MNHNY; CDR2 reads SVGAGI (reference sequence). In DNA form, the CDR3 reads TGTGCCAGCAGTTACTTGGGCGGCAATCAGCCCCAGCATTTT. Translating it yields CASSYLGGNQPQHF.

This chain connects TRBV5-4 to TRBJ2-3; perhaps TRBD1 as D (5 bases). The V end was cut by 4 bases, the J end by 2 bases, with 11 bases between. Germline CDR1 is SGHNT and CDR2 is YYREEE (reference sequence). This CDR3 has 14 residues. CDR3 in amino acids: CASSPETVTDTQYF. In nucleotides, the CDR3 is TGTGCCAGCAGCCCCGAGACAGTCACAGATACGCAGTATTTT.

The rearrangement joins TRBV5-5 to TRBJ1-5; D is unresolved. Trimming left V 3 bases short and J 3 bases short, with 13 bases between. The CDR3 has 15 residues. Germline CDR1 SGHKS, CDR2 YYEKEE (reference sequence). The CDR3 loop is CASSWAQAPNQPQHF. CDR3 sequence (DNA): TGTGCCAGCAGCTGGGCCCAAGCACCCAATCAGCCCCAGCATTTT.